The rows below give T cell receptor beta chains drawn from one sample of a study of blood T cell repertoires in COVID-19. Here immunoSEQ multiplex PCR was the method, and the copy in TCRdb shows in-frame clones only, minus some. The table has approximately 280,000 clones, roughly 85% seen once. Input material: PBMCs or T cells enriched from blood (not recorded which). The receptor source for this set is a woman in her thirties or forties who had recovered from COVID-19. CDR3s include the opening cysteine and the closing phenylalanine or tryptophan. The D gene is left open where the match is weak. Clone sizes are given selectively: once, few, many, or a class where the clone is expanded.

V	D	length	size	J	CDR3	DNA
TRBV11-2	TRBD1	14	NA	TRBJ1-5	CASSPQGSNQPQHF	TGTGCCAGCAGCCCACAGGGGAGCAATCAGCCCCAGCATTTT
TRBV20-1	NA	11	NA	TRBJ1-1	CSAPMNTEAFF	TGCAGTGCTCCAATGAACACTGAAGCTTTCTTT
TRBV12-3/TRBV12-4	NA	13	NA	TRBJ1-2	CASSVGLNYGYTF	TGTGCCAGCAGCGTCGGGTTGAACTATGGCTACACCTTC
TRBV30	TRBD2	15	NA	TRBJ2-7	CAWSVRLAVSYEQYF	TGTGCCTGGAGTGTTCGGCTAGCGGTTTCCTACGAGCAGTACTTC
TRBV27	NA	13	NA	TRBJ1-2	CASRRGSGYGYTF	TGTGCCAGCCGGAGAGGGTCCGGCTATGGCTACACCTTC
TRBV28	TRBD1	13	NA	TRBJ1-1	CASSATGLVEAFF	TGTGCCAGCAGTGCGACAGGGTTGGTTGAAGCTTTCTTT
TRBV3-1/TRBV3-2	NA	13	NA	TRBJ2-3	CASVGSNSDTQYF	TGTGCCAGCGTCGGGAGTAACTCAGATACGCAGTATTTT
TRBV9	NA	13	NA	TRBJ2-7	CASSPEQGSEQYF	TGTGCCAGCAGCCCTGAACAGGGTTCGGAGCAGTACTTC
TRBV24-1	NA	15	NA	TRBJ1-1	CATPPINVGGTEAFF	TGTGCCACCCCGCCTATAAACGTCGGGGGCACTGAAGCTTTCTTT
TRBV14	TRBD2	17	NA	TRBJ2-3	CASSQDLASGPEGTQYF	TGTGCCAGCAGCCAAGATCTCGCTAGCGGGCCCGAGGGTACGCAGTATTTT
TRBV15	NA	11	NA	TRBJ2-3	CATRQADTQYF	TGTGCCACCAGGCAGGCAGATACGCAGTATTTT
TRBV9	TRBD1	18	NA	TRBJ2-3	CASSVRRGTGVGADTQYF	TGTGCCAGCAGCGTACGTCGAGGGACAGGGGTGGGCGCAGATACGCAGTATTTT
TRBV7-9	NA	13	NA	TRBJ1-1	CASDNGIVAEAFF	TGTGCCAGCGATAACGGGATCGTGGCTGAAGCTTTCTTT
TRBV3-1/TRBV3-2	NA	14	NA	TRBJ2-7	CASSQDESSYEQYF	TGTGCCAGCAGCCAAGATGAGAGCTCCTACGAGCAGTACTTC
TRBV29-1	TRBD2	15	NA	TRBJ2-1	CSTTRTSGSYNEQFF	TGCAGCACTACCAGGACTAGCGGATCCTACAATGAGCAGTTCTTC
TRBV5-1	TRBD2	14	NA	TRBJ2-5	CASRQATGGETQYF	TGCGCCAGCAGACAGGCCACCGGGGGGGAGACCCAGTACTTC
TRBV19	TRBD1	14	NA	TRBJ2-5	CASRMTGDQETQYF	TGTGCCAGTAGGATGACAGGGGACCAAGAGACCCAGTACTTC
TRBV4-3	TRBD2	15	NA	TRBJ2-5	CASSLTSGRRETQYF	TGCGCCAGCAGCCTGACTAGCGGGAGGCGGGAGACCCAGTACTTC
TRBV7-9	TRBD2	14	NA	TRBJ2-3	CASSWTSGMDTQYF	TGTGCCAGCAGCTGGACTAGCGGGATGGATACGCAGTATTTT
TRBV7-2	TRBD1	13	few	TRBJ1-2	CANTKDDRGGYTF	TGTGCCAACACCAAAGATGACAGGGGTGGCTACACCTTC
TRBV18	NA	16	NA	TRBJ2-7	CASSPRRGEGHYEQYF	TGTGCCAGCTCACCCCGGAGGGGGGAGGGTCACTACGAGCAGTACTTC
TRBV3-1/TRBV3-2	NA	17	NA	TRBJ1-5	CASSQGGRVQGNQPQHF	TGTGCCAGCAGCCAAGGGGGGCGGGTCCAGGGCAATCAGCCCCAGCATTTT
TRBV5-1	TRBD1	14	NA	TRBJ2-7	CASSVPGQGGEQYF	TGCGCCAGCAGCGTCCCCGGACAGGGCGGCGAGCAGTACTTC
TRBV18	TRBD1	15	NA	TRBJ1-4	CASSLRQGASEKLFF	TGTGCCAGCTCGCTACGACAGGGGGCAAGTGAAAAACTGTTTTTT
TRBV27	TRBD1	15	NA	TRBJ2-7	CASSSWTGGAYEQYF	TGTGCCAGCAGTTCCTGGACAGGGGGGGCCTACGAGCAGTACTTC
TRBV6-2/TRBV6-3	NA	12	NA	TRBJ1-5	CASSYSPGPQHF	TGTGCCAGCAGTTACTCACCGGGGCCCCAGCATTTT
TRBV28	NA	14	NA	TRBJ1-1	CASDSGLRRTEAFF	TGTGCCAGCGATTCCGGACTCCGGCGGACTGAAGCTTTCTTT
TRBV5-1	NA	14	NA	TRBJ1-5	CASSLGGSKQPQHF	TGCGCCAGCAGCTTGGGAGGGTCAAAACAGCCCCAGCATTTT
TRBV28	NA	18	NA	TRBJ1-6	CASSLRRGVEAYNSPLHF	TGTGCCAGCAGTTTAAGAAGGGGCGTTGAGGCCTATAATTCACCCCTCCACTTT
TRBV13	TRBD2	15	NA	TRBJ2-7	CASSSGSGMMYEQYF	TGTGCCAGCAGCTCCGGTAGCGGGATGATGTACGAGCAGTACTTC
TRBV7-9	NA	12	NA	TRBJ1-1	CASSFRNTEAFF	TGTGCCAGCAGCTTTCGGAACACTGAAGCTTTCTTT
TRBV5-4	NA	18	NA	TRBJ2-2	CASSLGGGGPSGAGELFF	TGTGCCAGCAGCCTTGGGGGTGGAGGGCCCTCCGGTGCTGGGGAGCTGTTTTTT
TRBV19	NA	13	NA	TRBJ2-3	CASGGGGQGTQYF	TGTGCCAGTGGGGGAGGGGGGCAAGGTACGCAGTATTTT
TRBV7-9	NA	13	NA	TRBJ2-3	CASPGSNTDTQYF	TGTGCCAGCCCGGGGAGTAACACAGATACGCAGTATTTT
TRBV18	NA	16	NA	TRBJ1-2	CASSPPPALQGYGYTF	TGTGCCAGCTCACCACCCCCGGCCCTCCAGGGGTATGGCTACACCTTC
TRBV30	NA	14	NA	TRBJ1-2	CAWSATAPLGGYTF	TGTGCCTGGAGCGCGACAGCCCCTTTGGGCGGCTACACCTTC
TRBV7-2	NA	12	NA	TRBJ1-6	CASRTGARSLHF	TGTGCCAGCAGGACAGGAGCCCGGTCCCTCCACTTT
TRBV6-1	NA	16	NA	TRBJ1-5	CASSDPTGQSNQPQHF	TGTGCCAGCAGTGATCCTACAGGGCAGAGCAATCAGCCCCAGCATTTT
TRBV18	NA	14	NA	TRBJ1-5	CASSQQEGNQPQHF	TGTGCCAGCTCACAACAGGAAGGCAATCAGCCCCAGCATTTT
TRBV19	TRBD1	17	NA	TRBJ2-5	CASSIDHRQGAKETQYF	TGTGCCAGTAGTATAGATCACCGACAGGGGGCAAAGGAGACCCAGTACTTC
TRBV9	TRBD2	15	NA	TRBJ2-1	CASSVAGGGYNEQFF	TGTGCCAGCAGCGTAGCTGGGGGGGGTTACAATGAGCAGTTCTTC
TRBV10-3	NA	14	NA	TRBJ1-2	CAISDQTENYGYTF	TGTGCCATCAGTGATCAGACGGAGAACTATGGCTACACCTTC
TRBV7-2	TRBD1	16	many	TRBJ2-7	CASSLVGTAEPHEQYF	TGTGCCAGCAGCTTAGTGGGGACAGCAGAGCCGCACGAGCAGTACTTC
TRBV29-1	TRBD1	14	NA	TRBJ2-7	CSVSTGTGQYEQYF	TGCAGCGTGAGCACCGGGACAGGGCAGTACGAGCAGTACTTC
TRBV27	NA	17	NA	TRBJ2-2	CASGQTGLLEITGELFF	TGTGCCAGCGGCCAAACAGGGCTACTTGAAATCACCGGGGAGCTGTTTTTT
TRBV28	NA	15	few	TRBJ1-3	CASNRRGRPGNTIYF	TGTGCCAGCAACCGGCGGGGGAGACCAGGAAACACCATATATTTT
TRBV28	NA	14	NA	TRBJ2-2	CASSFRANTGELFF	TGTGCCAGCAGTTTCCGGGCGAACACCGGGGAGCTGTTTTTT
TRBV3-1/TRBV3-2	NA	15	NA	TRBJ2-1	CASSHYRQTNNEQFF	TGTGCCAGCAGCCACTATCGACAAACAAACAATGAGCAGTTCTTC
TRBV7-2	NA	15	NA	TRBJ2-6	CASKYGESGANVLTF	TGTGCCAGCAAATACGGGGAGTCTGGGGCCAACGTCCTGACTTTC
TRBV19	NA	18	NA	TRBJ1-5	CASNMARGRAMTNQPQHF	TGTGCCAGTAATATGGCCCGGGGTAGGGCCATGACCAATCAGCCCCAGCATTTT
TRBV4-2	TRBD1	14	NA	TRBJ1-2	CASSPQGASYGYTF	TGTGCCAGCAGCCCCCAGGGGGCAAGCTATGGCTACACCTTC
TRBV6-2/TRBV6-3	TRBD1	15	few	TRBJ2-7	CASSRTGTAGYEQYF	TGTGCCAGCAGCCGGACCGGGACAGCCGGGTACGAGCAGTACTTC
TRBV11-2	TRBD1	20	NA	TRBJ2-6	CASSLDWGWGQGSGANVLTF	TGTGCCAGCAGCTTAGATTGGGGATGGGGACAGGGCTCTGGGGCCAACGTCCTGACTTTC
TRBV2	TRBD1	12	once	TRBJ1-2	CATQGQSYGYTF	TGTGCCACCCAGGGACAGAGCTATGGCTACACCTTC
TRBV27	TRBD2	16	NA	TRBJ2-1	CASSLYGTSGLPEQFF	TGTGCCAGCAGTTTATACGGGACTAGCGGGCTTCCTGAGCAGTTCTTC
TRBV5-1	TRBD2	17	NA	TRBJ2-5	CASSWNEGLAVGETQYF	TGCGCCAGCAGCTGGAACGAAGGACTAGCGGTGGGAGAGACCCAGTACTTC
TRBV2	TRBD1	13	NA	TRBJ1-1	CASVRDSIYSAFF	TGTGCCAGCGTACGGGACAGCATTTACTCAGCTTTCTTT
TRBV19	TRBD1	14	few	TRBJ1-2	CASTPGQGNYGYTF	TGTGCCAGTACCCCGGGACAGGGAAACTATGGCTACACCTTC